The next 21 T cell receptor beta chains were all read from a single sample in a study of cytomegalovirus exposure and HLA in healthy donors. The PCR employed 60 Vbeta primers together with 13 Jbeta primers. Method: immunoSEQ multiplex PCR; TCRdb's copy keeps in-frame clones and lacks some. The sample includes about 140,000 clones, more than 70% seen only once; the top ten take about 2.2%. The specimen sequenced was PBMCs. The receptors derive from a man over 45 in good health and CMV-seronegative.

This clone was recorded only once. The genes are TRBV2 and TRBJ1-3; D is undetermined. Germline assignment: CDR1 SNHLY and CDR2 FYNNEI. The CDR3 length is 14 residues. Trimming took off 2 bases at V and 3 bases at J, with 8 bases between the two ends. The CDR3 reads CASSERVVGNTIYF. The DNA for the CDR3 is TGTGCCAGCAGTGAACGGGTGGTTGGAAACACCATATATTTT.

The gene calls are TRBV5-1 and TRBJ1-6; 8 bases are shared with TRBD1. The germline V gene has CDR1 SGHRS and CDR2 YFSETQ. The CDR3 consists of 15 residues. The V segment lost 3 bases and the J segment 5 bases; nucleotides outside the gene matches: 4. This CDR3 reads CASSSGQGNNSPLHF. CDR3 bases: TGCGCCAGCAGCTCAGGACAGGGAAATAATTCACCCCTCCACTTT.

The chain uses TRBV19 and TRBJ1-2, with 10 nucleotides matching TRBD1. CDR3 size: 18 residues. Per the germline V gene, CDR1 is LNHDA and CDR2 is SQIVND (reference sequence). The V segment lost 8 bases and the J segment 5 bases; nucleotides outside the gene matches: 20. CDR3 DNA: TGTGCCAGTCGTAAGGGGGACAGGGGCGGAGGGGATCGTTATGGCTACACCTTC. Translating gives CASRKGDRGGGDRYGYTF.

This clone has just one count. J is TRBJ1-2 and V is TRBV19; TRBD1 agrees at 7 bases. The CDR3 has 16 residues. Germline CDR1 and CDR2: LNHDA and SQIVND (reference sequence). V lost 7 bases and J lost 0; bases outside the gene matches: 11. In DNA form, the CDR3 reads TGTGCCAGTACTATGGTCGTGGGGACAGCTAACTATGGCTACACCTTC. Translated: CASTMVVGTANYGYTF.

The V call is TRBV5-4, the J call TRBJ2-1; D gene ambiguous. There are 13 residues in the CDR3. V lost 1 base, J lost 4 bases, and 6 bases lay in between. The germline gives CDR1 SGHNT, CDR2 YYREEE (reference sequence). CDR3 in amino acids: CASSLPQYNEQFF. The CDR3 bases are TGTGCCAGCAGCTTGCCACAGTACAATGAGCAGTTCTTC.

The gene calls are TRBV9 and TRBJ2-3, with 8 bases identical to TRBD2. With V trimmed by 0 bases and J by 4 bases, 7 bases remained unmatched. This CDR3 comprises 16 residues. Germline V gene sequence: CDR1 SGDLS, CDR2 YYNGEE. The CDR3 loop is CASSVAVSGTADTQYF. The CDR3 bases are TGTGCCAGCAGCGTAGCTGTTAGCGGGACGGCAGATACGCAGTATTTT. Based on the CDR3 plus reference TRBV9 and TRBJ2-3, the full variable domain is DSGVTQTPKHLITATGQRVTLRCSPRSGDLSVYWYQQSLDQGLQFLIQYYNGEERAKGNILERFSAQQFPDLHSELNLSSLELGDSALYFCASSVAVSGTADTQYFGPGTRLTVL.

The rearrangement links TRBV5-1 to TRBJ1-3, with D unclear. Germline CDR1 reads SGHRS; CDR2 reads YFSETQ. Trimming cost V 4 bases and J 1 base, with 9 bases left between them. This CDR3 contains 14 residues. The CDR3 here is CASSPAGSGNTIYF. DNA for the CDR3: TGCGCCAGCAGCCCGGCGGGGTCTGGAAACACCATATATTTT.

This chain links TRBV30 with TRBJ1-4; tentative D call: TRBD1 (6 bases). The CDR3 sequence is 17 residues long. V lost 5 bases and J lost 0, with 19 bases in between. CDR1 GTSNPN and CDR2 SVGIG come from the germline V gene (reference sequence). CDR3 loop: CAWGRRGGFATNEKLFF. The CDR3 DNA reads as TGTGCCTGGGGCCGAAGGGGGGGCTTCGCAACTAATGAAAAACTGTTTTTT.

This rearrangement joins TRBV15 to TRBJ2-7, with D possibly matching TRBD1 (6 bases). Trimming left V 5 bases short and J 2 bases short, with 10 bases between. The CDR3 length is 13 residues. Germline loops: CDR1 LNHNV, CDR2 YYDKDF (reference sequence). CDR3 coding DNA: TGTGCCACCAGCGAGGGGGTCACCTACGAGCAGTACTTC. Its protein is CATSEGVTYEQYF. Full variable domain (remainder filled in from reference TRBV15 and TRBJ2-7): DAMVIQNPRYQVTQFGKPVTLSCSQTLNHNVMYWYQQKSSQAPKLLFHYYDKDFNNEADTPDNFQSRRPNTSFCFLDIRSPGLGDTAMYLCATSEGVTYEQYFGPGTRLTVT.

The chain combines TRBV6-1 with TRBJ1-2; D unresolved. Germline V CDR1 and CDR2: MNHNS, SASEGT. The CDR3 consists of 15 residues. Trimming took off 2 bases at V and 4 bases at J, with 14 bases between the two ends. The CDR3 nucleotides are TGTGCCAGCAGTGAAAGAGGAGTGGGTCTCTATGGCTACACCTTC. It specifies CASSERGVGLYGYTF.

This rearrangement joins TRBV28 to TRBJ1-3, with a possible D match to TRBD1 (5 bases). Germline V CDR1 and CDR2: MDHEN, SYDVKM. This CDR3 region has 13 residues. Trimming cost V 6 bases and J 0 bases, with 6 bases left between them. The CDR3 here is CASSDSSGNTIYF. The CDR3, as DNA: TGTGCCAGCAGCGACAGCTCTGGAAACACCATATATTTT.

This clone was recorded a few times. The rearrangement joins TRBV28 to TRBJ2-7, with TRBD1 matching over 9 bases. Germline CDR1 reads MDHEN; CDR2 reads SYDVKM. The length of the CDR3 is 14 residues. V was clipped by 5 bases and J by 9 bases; unmatched bases: 11. The CDR3 DNA reads as TGTGCCAGCAGTCTAGGACAGGGGACTACGGCGCAGTACTTC. Translating gives CASSLGQGTTAQYF. Using reference TRBV28 and TRBJ2-7 for the parts outside the CDR3, the full variable domain is DVKVTQSSRYLVKRTGEKVFLECVQDMDHENMFWYRQDPGLGLRLIYFSYDVKMKEKGDIPEGYSVSREKKERFSLILESASTNQTSMYLCASSLGQGTTAQYFGPGTRLTVT.

The rearrangement uses TRBV6-5 and TRBJ2-3; 7 positions match TRBD2. Trimming at V came to 6 bases and at J to 0 bases, leaving 6 bases not matched to a gene. This CDR3 spans 15 amino acids. The germline gives CDR1 MNHEY, CDR2 SVGAGI. The CDR3 sequence is CASSYASGSTDTQYF. CDR3 DNA sequence: TGTGCCAGCAGCTACGCTAGCGGAAGCACAGATACGCAGTATTTT.

This sequence joins TRBV30 and TRBJ2-7; D is perhaps TRBD1 (6 bases). The germline V gene encodes CDR1 GTSNPN and CDR2 SVGIG (reference sequence). Trimming took 1 base from V and 6 from J, leaving 16 bases between them. The CDR3 runs 14 residues. The CDR3 DNA follows: TGTGCCTGGAGTGCCAACCTGCAGGGGTTCGAGCAGTACTTC. Translation: CAWSANLQGFEQYF.

The chain combines TRBV27 with TRBJ2-7; the D gene is possibly TRBD2 (5 bases). From germline, CDR1 is MNHEY and CDR2 SMNVEV (reference sequence). This CDR3 has 16 residues. V dropped 0 bases and J dropped 0 bases, with 12 bases sitting between them. The CDR3 DNA sequence: TGTGCCAGCAGTTTATCGGGAGACCCTACCTCCTACGAGCAGTACTTC. Protein: CASSLSGDPTSYEQYF.

This clone was recorded once. The J gene is TRBJ2-7, the V gene TRBV9, with D tentatively TRBD2 (6 bases). Germline assignment: CDR1 SGDLS and CDR2 YYNGEE. Between the trimmed V and J ends, which lost 2 bases and 1 base, there was a span of 10 bases. The CDR3 length is 14 residues. The CDR3, as DNA: TGTGCCAGCAGCGTGAGGGCGGGGTCCTACGAGCAGTACTTC. Translation: CASSVRAGSYEQYF.

The chain carries TRBV7-2 and TRBJ1-4; the D gene is possibly TRBD1 (6 bases). Per germline, CDR1 SGHTA and CDR2 FQGNSA. The CDR3 covers 14 residues. V lost 2 bases and J 14 bases, leaving 18 bases between the germline ends. The CDR3 is CASSLWAGGQLLFF. CDR3 in DNA: TGTGCCAGCAGCTTATGGGCCGGGGGGCAGTTGCTGTTTTTT.

This chain links TRBV28 with TRBJ2-3; 8 bases map to TRBD1. Germline-derived CDR1 and CDR2 are MDHEN and SYDVKM. CDR3 length: 15 residues. Unmatched junction bases numbered 7, after V lost 6 bases and J lost 2 bases. CDR3 DNA: TGTGCCAGCAGCCCGACAGGGGACATCACAGATACGCAGTATTTT. It encodes CASSPTGDITDTQYF.

The chain is built from TRBV5-1 and TRBJ2-5; the match to TRBD1 covers 9 bases. J gave up 7 bases and V 1 base, and 5 bases lay outside the gene matches. The V gene's germline CDR1 is SGHRS and CDR2 YFSETQ. This CDR3 contains 14 residues. As DNA, the CDR3 is TGCGCCAGCAGCTTGACAGGGGGCGAGGGGACCCAGTACTTC. This sequence encodes CASSLTGGEGTQYF.

This clone has a handful of counts. The rearrangement links TRBV2 to TRBJ2-5, with D possibly being TRBD2 (6 bases). The CDR3 loop spans 13 amino acids. The germline V gene has CDR1 SNHLY and CDR2 FYNNEI. V gave up 3 bases and J gave up 5 bases, with 10 bases separating them. CDR3 nucleotides: TGTGCCAGCAGTGAGGGGGGTGGGGAGACCCAGTACTTC. As protein: CASSEGGGETQYF.

The V and J genes are TRBV19 and TRBJ2-7, with D hard to call. Trimming shortened V by 5 bases and J by 3 bases, and 17 bases separated the two germline ends. CDR3 size: 15 residues. CDR1 and CDR2 (germline): LNHDA, SQIVND (reference sequence). The CDR3 protein is CASSADPLGGYEQYF. CDR3 nucleotide sequence: TGTGCCAGTAGTGCCGACCCCCTAGGTGGCTACGAGCAGTACTTC.